This T cell receptor (beta chain) was observed in a study of monozygotic twins with inflammatory bowel disease. TCRdb reanalyzed the 5' RACE reads and collapses them to one entry per CDR3 protein, without DNA. The table counts around 380,000 distinct CDR3 sequences; roughly 2.5% lies in the top ten. CDR3 size: 14 residues. The germline V gene has CDR1 SNHLY and CDR2 FYNNEI. Broader study findings: Background noise in patient repertoires may stem from differing immunosuppressive treatments.

In regard to this clonotype: The target antigen is unknown.

This clonotype was obtained from a human donor with ulcerative colitis or Crohn's disease, or a healthy co-twin of an affected twin (not recorded which). The chain is built from TRBV2 and TRBJ1-2. The sequenced sample was blood. The CDR3 region is CASRLLKVSGGYTF. Full variable domain (remainder filled in from reference TRBV2 and TRBJ1-2): EPEVTQTPSHQVTQMGQEVILRCVPISNHLYFYWYRQILGQKVEFLVSFYNNEISEKSEIFDDQFSVERPDGSNFTLKIRSTKLEDSAMYFCASRLLKVSGGYTFGSGTRLTVV.